The TCR beta chain under discussion was sequenced for a study of cytomegalovirus exposure and HLA in healthy donors. PCR employed 60 Vbeta and 13 Jbeta primers. The repertoire was sequenced with immunoSEQ multiplex PCR; TCRdb's copy has only in-frame clones and lacks some. The profile shows approximately 210,000 clones, roughly three quarters of them singletons. The V and J ends lost 4 bases and 6 bases respectively, with 12 bases between them. The length of the CDR3 is 13 residues. CDR1 GTSNPN and CDR2 SVGIG come from the germline V gene (reference sequence). The sequence came from a woman in her forties or fifties in good health and CMV-seronegative. Sequenced input: PBMCs. The rearrangement uses TRBV30 and TRBJ2-2; the D gene is possibly TRBD2 (5 bases). The CDR3 bases are TGTGCCTGGAAACTCCCCGGGGCCGGGGAGCTGTTTTTT. Encoded protein: CAWKLPGAGELFF.